These T cell receptor beta chains were read from a single sample in a study of regulatory T cells in long-lasting Graves disease. TCRdb used MiXCR to reprocess the multiplex PCR reads, holding one entry per CDR3 protein. Among more than 450,000 distinct CDR3 sequences, about 11% were seen once, and the ten largest hold roughly 8.9%. This sample also belongs to another study, concerning T cells in Graves' hyperthyroidism and ophthalmopathy.

Sample: peripheral blood mononuclear cells (PBMCs), taken at new diagnosis, from a patient treated with antithyroid drugs. These receptors were collected from a woman aged 25 to 39 with Graves disease. CDR3s include the opening cysteine and the closing phenylalanine or tryptophan. Each record gives: V gene, J gene, clone size, D gene, CDR3 DNA, CDR3 protein. A D gene is named only where the DNA matches it firmly. The size of a clone is reported for some rows only, either as once, few or many, or as a class for expanded clones.

TRBV30,TRBJ1-6,-,TRBD1,TGTGCCTGGAGTCCCTGGGGGACAGCGAATTCACCCCTCCACTTT,CAWSPWGTANSPLHF
TRBV6-1,TRBJ2-5,few,-,TGTGCCAGCGGCCCTTACGAGAGAGAGACCCAGTACTTC,CASGPYERETQYF
TRBV6-5,TRBJ2-3,many,-,TGTGCCAGCAGTTACTCACTCCAAACAGATACGCAGTATTTT,CASSYSLQTDTQYF
TRBV5-1,TRBJ2-2,-,-,TGCGCCAGCAGCTCATACCGCAGGGCCGGGGAGCTGTTTTTT,CASSSYRRAGELFF
TRBV20-1,TRBJ2-7,many,-,TGCAGTGCTAGGGGGAGGGGGATCTACGAGCAGTACTTC,CSARGRGIYEQYF
TRBV5-6,TRBJ2-7,-,-,TGTGCCAGCAGCTTGAGGACAGCCAGTACGAAGCAGTACTTC,CASSLRTASTKQYF
TRBV2,TRBJ2-5,many,-,TGTGCCAGCAGGGTGGAGACAGAATACCAAGAGACCCAGTACTTC,CASRVETEYQETQYF
TRBV7-3,TRBJ2-1,many,-,TGTGCCAGCAGCTTAACGGCGTCTGGCGGCTCCTACAATGAGCAGTTCTTC,CASSLTASGGSYNEQFF
TRBV3-1,TRBJ1-1,many,TRBD1,TGTGCCAGCAGCCAGACTAGGACAGGGACGAACACTGAAGCTTTCTTT,CASSQTRTGTNTEAFF
TRBV18,TRBJ1-2,many,TRBD1,TGTGCCAGCTCACGGGGACAGGGAGTTTTCACGGATGGCTACACCTTC,CASSRGQGVFTDGYTF
TRBV6-1,TRBJ1-5,many,-,TGTGCCAGCAGCCAAGGACGCGCTAGCAATCAGCCCCAGCATTTT,CASSQGRASNQPQHF
TRBV7-2,TRBJ2-1,-,-,TGTGCCAGCAGCTTAGGCGGAGTACAACGGGGGCACAATGAGCAGTTCTTC,CASSLGGVQRGHNEQFF
TRBV4-3,TRBJ1-4,-,-,TGCGCCAGCAGCCAATCGGGGAGGCGGAATGAAAAACTGTTTTTT,CASSQSGRRNEKLFF
TRBV2,TRBJ2-1,many,TRBD2,TGTGCCAGCATTATAGCGGGAGGGCCAGGTGAGCAGTTCTTC,CASIIAGGPGEQFF
TRBV18,TRBJ1-6,-,-,TGTGCCAGCTCACCACGAATGTTGATTCAGGGGAACTCACCCCTCCACTTT,CASSPRMLIQGNSPLHF
TRBV15,TRBJ2-1,many,TRBD2,TGTGCCACCAGTCCCGGGACTAGCCGTAATGAGCAGTTCTTC,CATSPGTSRNEQFF
TRBV20-1,TRBJ1-1,few,-,TGCAGTGCTAACCCTTTACAGGGACGGGCTGAAGCTTTCTTT,CSANPLQGRAEAFF
TRBV19,TRBJ2-7,-,TRBD1,TGTGCCAGTAGTATCGGGACAGTGACCTACGAGCAGTACTTC,CASSIGTVTYEQYF
TRBV14,TRBJ2-1,-,-,TGTGCCAGCAGCCAACTTAGCGGCCCACCAAACAATGAGCAGTTCTTC,CASSQLSGPPNNEQFF
TRBV6-2/TRBV6-3,TRBJ2-3,few,-,TGTGCCAGCAAGCGGCGCACAGATACGCAGTATTTT,CASKRRTDTQYF
TRBV7-2,TRBJ2-7,many,TRBD1,TGTGCCAGCAGCAAGGGACAGGGGCCCTACGAGCAGTACTTC,CASSKGQGPYEQYF
TRBV28,TRBJ2-5,-,-,TGTGCCAGCAGGAGGGGTAATCCAAAGGGGCGGGAGACCCAGTACTTC,CASRRGNPKGRETQYF
TRBV14,TRBJ2-1,many,-,TGTGCCAGCAGCCACCTACGAGGGAGGAGCTCCTACAATGAGCAGTTCTTC,CASSHLRGRSSYNEQFF
TRBV29-1,TRBJ2-1,-,-,TGCAGCGTTCCCCCCCCCCCTAGCGTTGGATACAATGAGCAGTTCTTC,CSVPPPPSVGYNEQFF
TRBV11-2,TRBJ2-1,-,TRBD2,TGTGCCAGCAGCCAAATTAGGAAAGCTAGCGGGAGCGGAAGGTCCTACAATGAGCAGTTCTTC,CASSQIRKASGSGRSYNEQFF
TRBV19,TRBJ1-5,-,-,TGTGCCAGTAATAAAAGCCGGGCCAGAAAAGAGCCCCAGCATTTT,CASNKSRARKEPQHF
TRBV11-3,TRBJ2-7,many,TRBD2,TGTGCCATCCAGACTAGCGAGTACGAGCAGTACTTC,CAIQTSEYEQYF
TRBV28,TRBJ2-2,-,-,TGTGCCAGCAGTTTATTATCCGGGGACACCGGGGAGCTGTTTTTT,CASSLLSGDTGELFF
TRBV5-6,TRBJ2-1,many,TRBD2,TGTGCCAGCAGCTTCGGGACTATATCAATCGAGCAGTTCTTC,CASSFGTISIEQFF
TRBV19,TRBJ1-1,many,TRBD1,TGTGCCAGTAGTCGACAGGGGACTGAAGCTTTCTTT,CASSRQGTEAFF